This entry concerns a single TCR beta chain. The data are from a study of technical replicates of blood from a handful of donors. Clones were sequenced by immunoSEQ multiplex PCR, and TCRdb holds only the in-frame ones, with some missing. The repertoire holds roughly 50,000 clones, 93% seen once, with under 5.5% in the top ten. V shed 4 bases and J 4 bases; nucleotides not matched to a gene: 7. The CDR3 loop spans 15 amino acids. Germline V lookup: CDR1 MNHEY, CDR2 SMNVEV (reference sequence). The source is a human donor in good health. Some clones in this sample may be carry-over from other donors' samples. Sequencing was done on a sample of PBMCs. This chain connects TRBV27 to TRBJ2-1; TRBD2 aligns across 7 bases. CDR3 sequence (DNA): TGTGCCAGCAGTTCCTCTGGCGGGAGATACAATGAGCAGTTCTTC. Its protein is CASSSSGGRYNEQFF.